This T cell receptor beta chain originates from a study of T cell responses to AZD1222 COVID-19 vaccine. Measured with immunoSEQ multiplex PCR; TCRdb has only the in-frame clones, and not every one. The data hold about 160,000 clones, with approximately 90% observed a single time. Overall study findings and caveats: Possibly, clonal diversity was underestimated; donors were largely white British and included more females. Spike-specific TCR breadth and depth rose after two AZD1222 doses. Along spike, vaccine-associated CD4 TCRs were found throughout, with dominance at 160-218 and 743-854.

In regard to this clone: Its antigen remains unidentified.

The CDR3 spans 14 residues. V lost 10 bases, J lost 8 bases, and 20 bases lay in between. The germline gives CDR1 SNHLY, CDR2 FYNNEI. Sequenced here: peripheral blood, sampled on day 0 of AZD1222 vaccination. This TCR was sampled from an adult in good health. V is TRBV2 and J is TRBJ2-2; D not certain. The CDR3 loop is CATLADKGLGELFF. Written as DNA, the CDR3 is TGTGCCACGCTCGCTGACAAAGGCCTGGGGGAGCTGTTTTTT.